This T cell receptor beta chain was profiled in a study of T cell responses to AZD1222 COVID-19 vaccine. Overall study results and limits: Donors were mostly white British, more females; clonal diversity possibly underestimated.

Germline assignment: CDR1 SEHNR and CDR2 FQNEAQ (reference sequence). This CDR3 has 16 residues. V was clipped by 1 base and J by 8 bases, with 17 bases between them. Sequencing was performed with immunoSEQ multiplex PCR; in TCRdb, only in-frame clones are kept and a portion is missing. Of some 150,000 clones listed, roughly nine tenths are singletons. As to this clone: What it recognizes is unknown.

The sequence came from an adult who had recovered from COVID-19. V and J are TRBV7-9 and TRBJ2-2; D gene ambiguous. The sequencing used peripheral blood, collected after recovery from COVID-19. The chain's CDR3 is CASSLGAASGPGELFF. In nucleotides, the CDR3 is TGTGCCAGCAGCTTAGGGGCCGCTTCAGGTCCGGGGGAGCTGTTTTTT.